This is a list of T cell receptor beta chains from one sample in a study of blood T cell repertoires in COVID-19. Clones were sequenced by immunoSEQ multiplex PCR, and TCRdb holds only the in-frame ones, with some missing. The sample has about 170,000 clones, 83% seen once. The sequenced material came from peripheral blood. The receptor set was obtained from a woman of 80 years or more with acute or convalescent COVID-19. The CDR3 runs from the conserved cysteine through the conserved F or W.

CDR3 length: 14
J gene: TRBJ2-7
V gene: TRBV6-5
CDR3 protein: CASSLSGNSYEQYF

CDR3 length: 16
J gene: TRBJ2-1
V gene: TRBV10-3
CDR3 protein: CATARPGTDTYNEQFF

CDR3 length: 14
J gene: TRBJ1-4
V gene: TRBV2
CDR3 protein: CASKAERAIEKLFF

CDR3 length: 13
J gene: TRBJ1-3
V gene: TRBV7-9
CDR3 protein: CASRTGAGNTIYF

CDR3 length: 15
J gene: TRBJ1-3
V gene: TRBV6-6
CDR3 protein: CASSRGGSSGNTIYF

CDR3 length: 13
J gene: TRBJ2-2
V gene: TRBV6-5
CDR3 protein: CASRSENTGELFF

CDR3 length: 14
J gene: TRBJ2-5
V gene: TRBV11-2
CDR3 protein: CASSLVGLRETQYF

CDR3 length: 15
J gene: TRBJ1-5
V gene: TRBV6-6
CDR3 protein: CASSYEQGFNQPQHF

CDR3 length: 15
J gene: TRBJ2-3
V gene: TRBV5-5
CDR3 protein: CASSSGTGAWDTQYF

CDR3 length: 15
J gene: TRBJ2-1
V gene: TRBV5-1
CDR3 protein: CASSLSTSSPNEQFF

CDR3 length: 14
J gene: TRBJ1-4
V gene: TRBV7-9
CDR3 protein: CASSEWDRNEKLFF

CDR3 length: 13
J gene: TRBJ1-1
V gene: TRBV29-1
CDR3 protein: CSVVGQGDTEAFF

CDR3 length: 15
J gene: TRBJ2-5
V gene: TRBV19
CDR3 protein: CASSMGLAGQETQYF

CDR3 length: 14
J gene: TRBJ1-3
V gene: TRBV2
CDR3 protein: CASSHDRDGNTIYF

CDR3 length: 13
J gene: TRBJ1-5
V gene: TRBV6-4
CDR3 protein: CASSENQAQPQHF

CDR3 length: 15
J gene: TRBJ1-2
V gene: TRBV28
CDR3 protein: CASRYGGGENYGYTF

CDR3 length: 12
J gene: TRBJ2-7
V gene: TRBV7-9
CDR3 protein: CASRGLSYEQYF

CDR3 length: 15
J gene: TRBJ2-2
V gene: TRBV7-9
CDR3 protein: CASSYPGQSTGELFF

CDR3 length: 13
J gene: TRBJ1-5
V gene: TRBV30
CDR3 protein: CAWSGGPEGTQHF

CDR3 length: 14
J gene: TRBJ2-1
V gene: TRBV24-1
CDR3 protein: CATSDTGNYNEQFF

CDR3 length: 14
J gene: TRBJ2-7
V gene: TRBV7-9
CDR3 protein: CASSFSGSSHEQYF

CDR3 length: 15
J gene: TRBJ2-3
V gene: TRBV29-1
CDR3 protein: CSVEANGIPTDTQYF

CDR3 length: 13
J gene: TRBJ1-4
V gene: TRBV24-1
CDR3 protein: CATSEGFSEKLFF

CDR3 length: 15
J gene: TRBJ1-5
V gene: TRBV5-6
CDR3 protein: CASSLGQLQNQPQHF

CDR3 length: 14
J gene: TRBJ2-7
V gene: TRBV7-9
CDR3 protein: CASSLGGVSYEQYF

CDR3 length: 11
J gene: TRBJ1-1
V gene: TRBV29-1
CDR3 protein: CSVGDTGLAFF

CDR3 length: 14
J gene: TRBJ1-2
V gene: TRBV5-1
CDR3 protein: CASSLEGQGVGYTF

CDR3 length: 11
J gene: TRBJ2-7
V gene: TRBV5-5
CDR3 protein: CASSFNREQYF

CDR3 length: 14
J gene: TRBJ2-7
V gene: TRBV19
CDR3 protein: CASKGASGSYEQYF

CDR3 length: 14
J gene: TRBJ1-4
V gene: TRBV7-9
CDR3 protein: CASSIQGGSEKLFF

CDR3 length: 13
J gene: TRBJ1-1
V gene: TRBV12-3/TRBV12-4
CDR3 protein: CASSQQTNTEAFF

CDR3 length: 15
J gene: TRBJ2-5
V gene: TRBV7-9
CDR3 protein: CASSSDRGVRETQYF

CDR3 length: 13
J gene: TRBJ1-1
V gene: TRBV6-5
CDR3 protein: CASSLTGDKGAFF

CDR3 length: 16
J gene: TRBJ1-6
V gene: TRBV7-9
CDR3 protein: CASSLGDRGRNSPLHF

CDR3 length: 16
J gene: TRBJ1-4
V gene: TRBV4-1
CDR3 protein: CASSQETGTGREKLFF

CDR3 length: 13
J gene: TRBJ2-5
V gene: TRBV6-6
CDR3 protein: CASSGDRGETQYF

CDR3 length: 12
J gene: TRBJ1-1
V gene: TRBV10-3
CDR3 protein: CAITKGTSEAFF

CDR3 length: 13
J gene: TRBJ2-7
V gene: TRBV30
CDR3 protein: CASHRDSSYEQYF

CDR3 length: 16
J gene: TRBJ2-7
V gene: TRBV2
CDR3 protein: CASSGTSGSLTYEQYF

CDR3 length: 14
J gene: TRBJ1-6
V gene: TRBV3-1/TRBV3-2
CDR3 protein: CASSTESANSPLHF

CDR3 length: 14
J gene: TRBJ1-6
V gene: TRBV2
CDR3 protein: CASTRRGYNSPLHF

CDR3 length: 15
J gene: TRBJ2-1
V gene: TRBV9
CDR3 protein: CASSVEAGGNNEQFF

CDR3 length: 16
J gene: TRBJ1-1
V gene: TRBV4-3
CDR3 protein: CASSQEVGTGDTEAFF

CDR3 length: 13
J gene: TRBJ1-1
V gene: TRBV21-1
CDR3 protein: CASSRLGGTEAFF

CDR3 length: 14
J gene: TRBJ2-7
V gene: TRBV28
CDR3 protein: CASRMLGGVNEQYF

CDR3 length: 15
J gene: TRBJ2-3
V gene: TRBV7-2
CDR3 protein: CASIRGRTSTDTQYF

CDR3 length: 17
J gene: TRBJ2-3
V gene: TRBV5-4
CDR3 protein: CASSLAGAGGLADTQYF

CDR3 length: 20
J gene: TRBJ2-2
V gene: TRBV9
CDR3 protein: CASSVRASGNTKLDTGELFF

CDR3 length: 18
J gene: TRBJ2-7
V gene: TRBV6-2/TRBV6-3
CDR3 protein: CASSYSHPTGSDTYEQYF

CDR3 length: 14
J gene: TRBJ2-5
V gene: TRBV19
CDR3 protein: CASSIDSEQETQYF

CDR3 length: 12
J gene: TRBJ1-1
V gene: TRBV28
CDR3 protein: CASSTGYAEAFF